The present TCR beta chain was sequenced within a study of T cell responses to AZD1222 COVID-19 vaccine. TCRdb's copy holds only in-frame clones and misses some; the assay was immunoSEQ multiplex PCR. This table holds some 170,000 clones, more than 80% found once. Trimming shortened V by 0 bases and J by 3 bases, and 5 bases separated the two germline ends. The CDR3 is made up of 13 amino acids. Germline CDR1 MNHNS, CDR2 SASEGT. The receptor was isolated from an adult who received the MenACWY meningococcal vaccine as a control. The sample in question was peripheral blood, obtained 28 days after the second dose of the MenACWY control vaccine. J is TRBJ1-1 and V is TRBV6-1, with D maybe TRBD1 (5 bases). CDR3 bases: TGTGCCAGCAGTGAAGCGGGGGACACTGAAGCTTTCTTT. It codes for CASSEAGDTEAFF.